The sequence of this TCR beta chain was determined in a study of cytomegalovirus exposure and HLA in healthy donors. The study's findings and limits: Relative to the approximately 670-donor mean, N-insertions were reportedly fewer in an Asian-associated ancestry cluster in a later analysis. A later analysis, which compared TCR beta chains of equal frequency, found the HLA-associated ones more clonally expanded.

CDR3 length: 19 residues. Germline V lookup: CDR1 SEHNR, CDR2 FQNEAQ (reference sequence). The V segment lost 1 base and the J segment 2 bases; nucleotides outside the gene matches: 15. Both 60 Vbeta primers and 13 Jbeta primers went into the PCR. Under the authors' procedure: Roughly 10 million shared chains were among approximately 80 million unique TCR beta chains counted in a later analysis. Profiling relied on immunoSEQ multiplex PCR, and the TCRdb table lists in-frame clones only, not all of them. Clone size and V and J calls were adopted from that table, with D and trimming inferred from the DNA. The sample includes under 200,000 clones, around 81% of them seen just once. Of note for this clone: No antigen is known for it.

Sequencing was carried out using PBMCs. This chain connects TRBV7-9 to TRBJ2-3; 7 nucleotides line up with TRBD2. The clonotype comes from a young man in good health and CMV-seronegative. The CDR3 is CASSLEWGSGLVPTDTQYF. The CDR3 bases are TGTGCCAGCAGCTTAGAGTGGGGTTCAGGACTAGTCCCCACAGATACGCAGTATTTT.